This T cell receptor beta chain is from a study of beta chain features in type 1 diabetes. This clone was counted only a few times. The V gene's germline CDR1 is LGHNA and CDR2 YSLEER. The V and J ends lost 4 bases and 0 bases respectively, with 11 bases between them. The CDR3 covers 15 residues. Reverse transcribing all isolated RNA meant expressed TCRB transcripts were sequenced. Clones were read by immunoSEQ multiplex PCR, and TCRdb kept only the in-frame ones, dropping some. Of more than 300,000 clones in the sample, more than 12% were seen once. The rearrangement uses TRBV4-3 and TRBJ2-3, with D tentatively TRBD2 (6 bases). Sequences were obtained from naive CD4+ T cells from blood. This receptor was identified in a woman aged 18-29 years in good health. The CDR3 loop is CASSPGVPSTDTQYF. CDR3 DNA: TGCGCCAGCAGCCCGGGAGTACCTAGCACAGATACGCAGTATTTT.